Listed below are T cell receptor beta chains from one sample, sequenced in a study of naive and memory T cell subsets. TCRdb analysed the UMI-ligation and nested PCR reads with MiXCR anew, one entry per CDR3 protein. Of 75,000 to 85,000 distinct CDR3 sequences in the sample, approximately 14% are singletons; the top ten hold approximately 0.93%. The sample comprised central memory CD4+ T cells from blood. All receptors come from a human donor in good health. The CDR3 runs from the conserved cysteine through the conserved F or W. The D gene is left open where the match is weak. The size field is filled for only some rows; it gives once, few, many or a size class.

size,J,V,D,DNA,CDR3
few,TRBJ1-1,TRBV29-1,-,TGCAGCGTTGAAACCCGTGGGGGGCAGGGTGGAAGCACTGAAGCTTTCTTT,CSVETRGGQGGSTEAFF
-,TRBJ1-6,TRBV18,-,TGTGCCAGCTCACCACCGGGGCGCTCACCCCTCCACTTT,CASSPPGRSPLHF
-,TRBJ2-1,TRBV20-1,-,TGCAGTGCGGGGCAAGGGTCAGGGTTCAATGAGCAGTTCTTC,CSAGQGSGFNEQFF
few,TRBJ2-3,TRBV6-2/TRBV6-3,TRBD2,TGTGCCAGCAGTTACTCTGCGGGAGGGATCACAGATACGCAGTATTTT,CASSYSAGGITDTQYF
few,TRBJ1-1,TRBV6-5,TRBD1,TGTGCCAGCAGTTATCGGCTGGGACAGATGAACACTGAAGCTTTCTTT,CASSYRLGQMNTEAFF
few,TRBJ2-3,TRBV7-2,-,TGTGCCAGCAGCTTAGAAGCTAAAGGACCCCACACAGATACGCAGTATTTT,CASSLEAKGPHTDTQYF
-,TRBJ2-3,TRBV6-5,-,TGTGCCAGCAGGCGACCCGGGGGCACAGATACGCAGTATTTT,CASRRPGGTDTQYF
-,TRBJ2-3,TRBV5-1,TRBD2,TGCGCCAGCAGCTTAACCGGGACTAGCGGGATCACAGATACGCAGTATTTT,CASSLTGTSGITDTQYF
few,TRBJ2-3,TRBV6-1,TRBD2,TGTGCCAGCAGTGAGGCGCTAGCGGGAGTGGATACGCAGTATTTT,CASSEALAGVDTQYF
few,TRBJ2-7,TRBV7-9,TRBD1,TGTGCCAGCAGCAGACAGGGGGGAGGCTACGAGCAGTACTTC,CASSRQGGGYEQYF
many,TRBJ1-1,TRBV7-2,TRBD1,TGTGCCAGCAGTTGGGACAGGGACACTGAAGCTTTCTTT,CASSWDRDTEAFF
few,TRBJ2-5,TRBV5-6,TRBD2,TGTGCCAGCAGCTTCTCTAGCGGGGAGACCCAGTACTTC,CASSFSSGETQYF
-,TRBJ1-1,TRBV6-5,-,TGTGCCAGCAGTTACCAGGGGCCGGGCACTGAAGCTTTCTTT,CASSYQGPGTEAFF
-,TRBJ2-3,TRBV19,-,TGTGCCAGTAGCCAGGTTGGGGCGGGGACCACAGATACGCAGTATTTT,CASSQVGAGTTDTQYF
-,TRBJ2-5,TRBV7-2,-,TGTGCCAGCAGCTTAAATAACGGCGCAGAGACCCAGTACTTC,CASSLNNGAETQYF
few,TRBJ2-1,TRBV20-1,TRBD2,TGCAGTGCTAGAGTTTTGCCTAGCGGGTATGGTGAGCAGTTCTTC,CSARVLPSGYGEQFF
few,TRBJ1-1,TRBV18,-,TGTGCCAGCTCACCCCAGGGACTGAACACTGAAGCTTTCTTT,CASSPQGLNTEAFF
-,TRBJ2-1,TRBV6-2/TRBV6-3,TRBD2,TGTGCCAGCAGTTCGACCGGGACTAGCGGGAGATACTTGGATGAGCAGTTCTTC,CASSSTGTSGRYLDEQFF
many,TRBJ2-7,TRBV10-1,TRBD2,TGCGCCAGCAGTGGCCTCCTAGCGGGAGGTGTCTACGAGCAGTACTTC,CASSGLLAGGVYEQYF
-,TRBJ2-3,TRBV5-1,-,TGCGCCAGCAGCAGACCGACGAGCACAGATACGCAGTATTTT,CASSRPTSTDTQYF
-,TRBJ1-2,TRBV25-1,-,TGTGCCAGCAGTGAGCCGGGACACGGGGGCTCTAACTATGGCTACACCTTC,CASSEPGHGGSNYGYTF
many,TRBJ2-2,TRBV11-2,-,TGTGCCAGCAGCCAGCAGCTGAACACCGGGGAGCTGTTTTTT,CASSQQLNTGELFF
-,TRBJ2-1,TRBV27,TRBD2,TGTGCCAGCAGTCAGCGGGAGGGGAGTTACAATGAGCAGTTCTTC,CASSQREGSYNEQFF
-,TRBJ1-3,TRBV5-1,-,TGCGCCAGCAGCTTTGGGACGAGGGATCCCATATATTTT,CASSFGTRDPIYF
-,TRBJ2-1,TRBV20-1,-,TGCAGTGAAGAGAGGGTGGGAAGCTCCTACAATGAGCAGTTCTTC,CSEERVGSSYNEQFF
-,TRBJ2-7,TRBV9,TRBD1,TGTGCCAGCAGCGCCAGAGGGACAGTGTTCAACGAGCAGTACTTC,CASSARGTVFNEQYF
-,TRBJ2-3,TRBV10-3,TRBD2,TGTGCCATCAGTGAGTCGAGCGGGGGGAGAACAGATACGCAGTATTTT,CAISESSGGRTDTQYF
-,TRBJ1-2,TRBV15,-,TGTGCCACCAGCAGAGATTCCGGGGCTATAGGCTTTGGCTACACCTTC,CATSRDSGAIGFGYTF
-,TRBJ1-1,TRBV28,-,TGTGCCAGCACCTTAGGGGCGGCGGGGGGCACTGAAGCTTTCTTT,CASTLGAAGGTEAFF
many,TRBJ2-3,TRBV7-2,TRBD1,TGTGCCAGCAGCCGACGCGCCGGGACAGACACAGATACGCAGTATTTT,CASSRRAGTDTDTQYF
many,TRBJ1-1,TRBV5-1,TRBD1,TGCGCCAGCAGCTTAACCGGGACAGCACAGAACACTGAAGCTTTCTTT,CASSLTGTAQNTEAFF
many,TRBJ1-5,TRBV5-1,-,TGCGCCAGCAGCTTGGTGGCAGGGTCGGAGCCCCAGCATTTT,CASSLVAGSEPQHF
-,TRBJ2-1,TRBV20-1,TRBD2,TGCAGTGCTCAGCGGGAGGCGGATGAGCAGTTCTTC,CSAQREADEQFF
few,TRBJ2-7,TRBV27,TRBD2,TGTGCCAGCAGTACCTGGACTAGCGGGATGTACGAGCAGTACTTC,CASSTWTSGMYEQYF
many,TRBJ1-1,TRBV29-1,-,TGCAGCGTTGAAGATCTGAACACTGAAGCTTTCTTT,CSVEDLNTEAFF
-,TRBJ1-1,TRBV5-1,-,TGCGCCAGCAGCACCCAAGGGAAGAACACTGAAGCTTTCTTT,CASSTQGKNTEAFF
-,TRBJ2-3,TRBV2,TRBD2,TGTGCCAGCAGTGAAGTGGCGGGGGGCACAGATACGCAGTATTTT,CASSEVAGGTDTQYF
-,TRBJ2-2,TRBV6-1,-,TGTGCCAGCAGTGGACAGAGTTCCACCGGGGAGCTGTTTTTT,CASSGQSSTGELFF
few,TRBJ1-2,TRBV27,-,TGTGCCAGCACGAACGGGGGTGGTGGCTACACCTTC,CASTNGGGGYTF
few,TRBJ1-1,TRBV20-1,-,TGCAGTGCTAGAGGTCCGGGCCAGACTGAAGCTTTCTTT,CSARGPGQTEAFF
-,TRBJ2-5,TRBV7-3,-,TGTGCCAGCAGCTCCGGACCTTCCGGGACCCAGTGCTTC,CASSSGPSGTQCF
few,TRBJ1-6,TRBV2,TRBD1,TGTGCCAGCAGCCCCGGGACAGGGAGACCCCTCCACTTT,CASSPGTGRPLHF
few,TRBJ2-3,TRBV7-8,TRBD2,TGTGCCAGCAACCGTTACGGGGGAGGGCCCACAGATACGCAGTATTTT,CASNRYGGGPTDTQYF
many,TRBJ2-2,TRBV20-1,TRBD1,TGCAGTGGGACGGGACAGTTAAACACCGGGGAGCTGTTTTTT,CSGTGQLNTGELFF
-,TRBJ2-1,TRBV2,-,TGTGCCAGCGCTCAGCTAGGCAATGAGCAGTTCTTC,CASAQLGNEQFF
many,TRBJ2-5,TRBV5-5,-,TGTGCCAGCAGCGGAGCCGGGTCACAAGAGACCCAGTACTTC,CASSGAGSQETQYF
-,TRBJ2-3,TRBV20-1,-,TGCAGTGCTAGGGGATCCAACTGGGCTAGCGAGATTCTAGGGCAGTATTTT,CSARGSNWASEILGQYF
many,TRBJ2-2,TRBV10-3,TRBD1,TGTGCCATCACCACCGACAGGGAGAACACCGGGGAGCTGTTTTTT,CAITTDRENTGELFF
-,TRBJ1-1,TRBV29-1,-,TGCAGCGTTGCACCCCGGGGTCAGAACACTGAAGCTTTCTTT,CSVAPRGQNTEAFF
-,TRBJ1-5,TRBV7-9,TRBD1,TGTGCCAGCAGCTTTTCGGCAGGGGGCGCGCCGGGGCCCCAGCATTTT,CASSFSAGGAPGPQHF
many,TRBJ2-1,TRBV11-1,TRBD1,TGTGCCAGCAGCTACCACAGGGGGCAGGAAGATGAGCAGTTCTTC,CASSYHRGQEDEQFF
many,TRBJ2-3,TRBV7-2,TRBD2,TGTGCCAGCAGCCTACTAGCGGGAGAACCAGATACGCAGTATTTT,CASSLLAGEPDTQYF
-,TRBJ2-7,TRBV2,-,TGTGCCAGCACTCCAGTAGGAAGCTCCTACGAGCAGTACTTC,CASTPVGSSYEQYF
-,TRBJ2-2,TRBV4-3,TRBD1,TGCGCCAGCAGCGCGCGGACAGGGGGCGAGGTTATCGGGGAGCTGTTTTTT,CASSARTGGEVIGELFF
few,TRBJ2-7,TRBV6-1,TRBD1,TGTGCCAGCAAAATTACAGGGGATCCTTCCTACGAGCAGTACTTC,CASKITGDPSYEQYF